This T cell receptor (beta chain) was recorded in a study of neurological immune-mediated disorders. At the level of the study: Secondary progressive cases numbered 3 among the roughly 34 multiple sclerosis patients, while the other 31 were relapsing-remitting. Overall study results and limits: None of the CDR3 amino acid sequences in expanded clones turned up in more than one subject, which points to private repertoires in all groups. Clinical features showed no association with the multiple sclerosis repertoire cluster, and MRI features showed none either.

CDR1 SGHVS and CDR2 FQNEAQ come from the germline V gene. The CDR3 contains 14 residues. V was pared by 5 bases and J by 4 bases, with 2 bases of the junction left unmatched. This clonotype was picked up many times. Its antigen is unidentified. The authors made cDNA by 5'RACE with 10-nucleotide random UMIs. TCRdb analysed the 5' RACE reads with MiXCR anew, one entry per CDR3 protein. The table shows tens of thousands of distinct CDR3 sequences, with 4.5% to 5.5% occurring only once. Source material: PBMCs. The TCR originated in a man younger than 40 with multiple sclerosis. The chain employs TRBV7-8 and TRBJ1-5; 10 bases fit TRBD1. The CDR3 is CASSVDRGNQPQHF. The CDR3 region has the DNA TGTGCCAGCAGCGTGGACAGGGGGAATCAGCCCCAGCATTTT.